This paragraph reports one TCR beta chain. TCRdb's copy holds only in-frame clones and misses some; the assay was immunoSEQ multiplex PCR. The repertoire holds 50,000 to 70,000 clones, with about 87% as singletons. These data belong to a study of blood T cell repertoires in COVID-19. Germline assignment: CDR1 LNHNV and CDR2 YYDKDF (reference sequence). The V gene end was trimmed by 1 base and the J gene end by 1 base; junction bases not matched to a gene: 4. The CDR3 contains 16 residues. The receptor was isolated from a human donor with active COVID-19. The donor label of this sample is uncertain. The source material was peripheral blood. The chain couples TRBV15 to TRBJ1-5; TRBD1 matches 7 bases. CDR3 protein: CATSRGATGSNQPQHF. The CDR3 DNA is TGTGCCACCAGCAGAGGTGCGACAGGGAGCAATCAGCCCCAGCATTTT.